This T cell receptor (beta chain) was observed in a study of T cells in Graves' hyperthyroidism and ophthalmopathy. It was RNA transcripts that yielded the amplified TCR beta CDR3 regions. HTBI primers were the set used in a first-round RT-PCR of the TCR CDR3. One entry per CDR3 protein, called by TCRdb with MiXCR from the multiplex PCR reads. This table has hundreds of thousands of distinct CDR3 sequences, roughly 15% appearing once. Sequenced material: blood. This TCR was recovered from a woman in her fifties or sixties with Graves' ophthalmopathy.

CDR3 coding DNA: TGTGCCAGCAGCGTAGTCAAAGATACGCAGTATTTT. It encodes CASSVVKDTQYF. This sequence joins TRBV9 and TRBJ2-3, with D unclear. Germline V gene data show CDR1 as SGDLS and CDR2 as YYNGEE. CDR3 length: 12 amino acids. V lost 0 bases and J 5 bases, leaving 4 bases between the germline ends.